The clone carrying this T cell receptor (beta chain) was recorded many times. The sample originates from a study of early T cells in non-severe SARS-CoV-2 infection. On the study more broadly: Chains were unpaired, as sequencing was done on bulk RNA from unsorted whole blood.

MiXCR, run by TCRdb on the 5' RACE reads, gives a single entry per CDR3 protein. The table lists tens of thousands of distinct CDR3 sequences, 7.7% of them singletons, with approximately 3.1% in the top ten. The TCR comes from an adult who was a healthcare worker with PCR-confirmed SARS-CoV-2 infection or an uninfected control (not recorded which). The sequenced sample was whole blood.

Here the CDR3 reads CASSLSTVEQFF. CDR3 in DNA: TGTGCCAGCAGCTTATCGACGGTTGAGCAGTTCTTC. This chain connects TRBV7-3 to TRBJ2-1; D is unresolved. V lost 2 bases and J lost 9, with 8 bases in between. The CDR3 loop spans 12 amino acids. Germline CDR1 reads SGHTA; CDR2 reads FQGTGA.